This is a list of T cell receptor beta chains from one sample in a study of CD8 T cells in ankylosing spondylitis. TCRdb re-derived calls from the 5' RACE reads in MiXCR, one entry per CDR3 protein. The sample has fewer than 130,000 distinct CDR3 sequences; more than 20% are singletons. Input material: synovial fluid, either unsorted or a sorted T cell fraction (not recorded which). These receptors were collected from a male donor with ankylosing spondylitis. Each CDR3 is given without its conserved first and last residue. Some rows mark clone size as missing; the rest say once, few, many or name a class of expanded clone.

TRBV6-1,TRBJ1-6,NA,ASSDIGQQASPLH
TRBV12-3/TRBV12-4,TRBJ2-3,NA,ATKGNTQY
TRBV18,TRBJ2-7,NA,ASSPSATIEQY
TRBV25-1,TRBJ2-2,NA,ASSSGDTGELF
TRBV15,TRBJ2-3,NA,ATSLHGTSGRTTDTQY
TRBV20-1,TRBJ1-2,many,SARDVTGSGDYGYT
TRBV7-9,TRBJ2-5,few,ASSFWVGRETQY
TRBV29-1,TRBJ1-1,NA,SVALDRDHTEAF
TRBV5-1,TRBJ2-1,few,ASSLGPWTSADNEQF
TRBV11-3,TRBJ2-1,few,ASSRAASKNEQF
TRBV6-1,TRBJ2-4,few,ASTSSPATDIQY
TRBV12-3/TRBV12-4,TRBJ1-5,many,ASSPRGIEPQH
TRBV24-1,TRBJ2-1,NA,ATSRLGTSGNEQF
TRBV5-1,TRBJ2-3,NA,ASSLSRSGSAYTQY
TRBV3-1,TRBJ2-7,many,ASSQAESEQY
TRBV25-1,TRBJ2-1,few,ASSDQKTSGSLNEQF
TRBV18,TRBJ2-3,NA,ASSPSREDTQY
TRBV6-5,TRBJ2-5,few,ASSYSAPGREGETQY
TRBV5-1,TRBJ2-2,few,ASSLEGRVDTGELF
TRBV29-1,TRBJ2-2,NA,SVVRDRDAGELF
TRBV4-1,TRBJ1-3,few,ASSYLQGAGNTIY
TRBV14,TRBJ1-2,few,ASSQGTGMIYGYT
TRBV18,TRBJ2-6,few,ASSVRGYSSGANVLT
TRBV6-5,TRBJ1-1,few,ASSYSRGGPEAF
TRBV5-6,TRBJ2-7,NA,ASSSPDRAAYEQY
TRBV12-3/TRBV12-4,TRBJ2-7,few,ASSYREKGSYEQY
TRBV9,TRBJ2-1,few,ASSPWMSSYNEQF
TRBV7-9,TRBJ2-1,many,ASSSWGQGYNEQF
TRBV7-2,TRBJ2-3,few,ASSAGLTDTQY
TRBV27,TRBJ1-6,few,ASSPGTQRESPLH
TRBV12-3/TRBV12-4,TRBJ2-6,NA,ASSFSAGGGANVLT
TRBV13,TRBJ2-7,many,ASSLGPPGSFQYEQY
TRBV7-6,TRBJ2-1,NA,ASSGSSSSYNEQF
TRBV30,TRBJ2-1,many,AWSALAGDSYNEQF
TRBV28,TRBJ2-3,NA,ASSGQYTDTQY
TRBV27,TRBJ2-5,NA,ASSLNRLETQY
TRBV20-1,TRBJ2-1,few,SASLVRSYNEQF
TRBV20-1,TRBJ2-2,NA,SAYGQGPTWTHAGELF
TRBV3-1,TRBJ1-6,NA,ASSRKGVSPLH
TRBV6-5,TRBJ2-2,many,ASSWDGNTGELF
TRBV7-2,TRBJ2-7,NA,ASSSEGRFSEQY
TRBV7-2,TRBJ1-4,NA,ASSLAPARTNEKLF
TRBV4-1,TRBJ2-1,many,ASSRATGEGYNEQF
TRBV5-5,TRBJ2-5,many,ASTRTGQETQY
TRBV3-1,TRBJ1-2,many,ASSLRESYGYT
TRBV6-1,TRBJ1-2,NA,ASSAVGYGYT
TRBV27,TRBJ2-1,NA,ASSSPSGSGHEQF
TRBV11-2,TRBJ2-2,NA,ASSLRQVVTGELF
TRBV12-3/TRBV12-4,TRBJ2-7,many,AERRREEVTYEQY
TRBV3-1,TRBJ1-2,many,ASSQDWGGRGYGYT
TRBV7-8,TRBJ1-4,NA,ASSLGGRDGKLF
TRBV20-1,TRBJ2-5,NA,SASPRGRQETQY